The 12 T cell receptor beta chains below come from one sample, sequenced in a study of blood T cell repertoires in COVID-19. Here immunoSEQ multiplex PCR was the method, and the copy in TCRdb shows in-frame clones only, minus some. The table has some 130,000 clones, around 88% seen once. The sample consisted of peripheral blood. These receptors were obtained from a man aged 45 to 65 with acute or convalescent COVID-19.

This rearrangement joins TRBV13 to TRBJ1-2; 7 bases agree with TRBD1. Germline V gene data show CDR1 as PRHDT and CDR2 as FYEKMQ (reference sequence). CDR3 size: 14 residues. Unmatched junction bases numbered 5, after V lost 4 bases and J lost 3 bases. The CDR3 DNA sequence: TGTGCCAGCAGCTCTGAGACAGGGTACTATGGCTACACCTTC. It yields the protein CASSSETGYYGYTF.

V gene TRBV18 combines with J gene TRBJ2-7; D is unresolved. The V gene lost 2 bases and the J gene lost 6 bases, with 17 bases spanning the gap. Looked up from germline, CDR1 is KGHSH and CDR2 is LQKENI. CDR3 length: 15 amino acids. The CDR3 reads CASSPNSPVNSEQYF. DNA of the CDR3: TGTGCCAGCTCACCAAACTCACCCGTAAACAGCGAGCAGTACTTC.

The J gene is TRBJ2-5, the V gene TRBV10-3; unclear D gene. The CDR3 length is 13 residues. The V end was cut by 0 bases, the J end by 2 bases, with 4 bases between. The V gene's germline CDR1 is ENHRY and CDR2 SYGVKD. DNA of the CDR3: TGTGCCATCAGTGAGTCGAGGCAAGAGACCCAGTACTTC. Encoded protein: CAISESRQETQYF.

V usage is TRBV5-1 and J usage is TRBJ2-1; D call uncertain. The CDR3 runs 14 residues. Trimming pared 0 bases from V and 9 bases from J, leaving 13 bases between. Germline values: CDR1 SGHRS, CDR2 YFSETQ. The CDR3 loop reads CASSLAWSGIEQFF. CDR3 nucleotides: TGCGCCAGCAGCTTGGCCTGGAGTGGCATTGAGCAGTTCTTC. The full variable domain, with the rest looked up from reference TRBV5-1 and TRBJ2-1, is KAGVTQTPRYLIKTRGQQVTLSCSPISGHRSVSWYQQTPGQGLQFLFEYFSETQRNKGNFPGRFSGRQFSNSRSEMNVSTLELGDSALYLCASSLAWSGIEQFFGPGTRLTVL.

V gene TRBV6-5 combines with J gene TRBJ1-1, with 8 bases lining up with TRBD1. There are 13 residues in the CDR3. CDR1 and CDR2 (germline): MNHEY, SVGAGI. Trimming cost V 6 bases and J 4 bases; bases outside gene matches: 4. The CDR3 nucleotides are TGTGCCAGCAGGGACAGGGACCTCACTGAAGCTTTCTTT. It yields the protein CASRDRDLTEAFF.

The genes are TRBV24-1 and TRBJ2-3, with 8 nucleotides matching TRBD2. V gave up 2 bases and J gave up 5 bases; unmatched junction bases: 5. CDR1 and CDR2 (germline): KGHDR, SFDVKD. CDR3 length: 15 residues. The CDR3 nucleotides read TGTGCCACCAGTGATTCACGGGGGGGCGGAGATACGCAGTATTTT. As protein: CATSDSRGGGDTQYF.

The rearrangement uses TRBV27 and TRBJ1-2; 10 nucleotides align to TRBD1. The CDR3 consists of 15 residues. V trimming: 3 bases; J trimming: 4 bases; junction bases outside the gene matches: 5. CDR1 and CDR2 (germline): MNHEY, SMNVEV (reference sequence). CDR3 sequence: CASSFGTGAPYGYTF. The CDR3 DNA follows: TGTGCCAGCAGTTTCGGGACAGGGGCGCCCTATGGCTACACCTTC.

CDR3 DNA: TGCGCCAGCAGCTCACGTAGCCCCGACACTGAAGCTTTCTTT. It yields the protein CASSSRSPDTEAFF. The rearrangement uses TRBV5-1 and TRBJ1-1, with unresolved D. CDR1 is SGHRS, CDR2 YFSETQ, per germline. V was pared by 3 bases and J by 3 bases, with 12 bases between. CDR3 length: 14 amino acids.

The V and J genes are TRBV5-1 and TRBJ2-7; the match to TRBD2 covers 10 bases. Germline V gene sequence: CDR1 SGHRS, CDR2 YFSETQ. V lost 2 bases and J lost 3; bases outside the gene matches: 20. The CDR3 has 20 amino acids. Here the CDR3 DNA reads TGCGCCAGCAGCTTTACTCCAGGGGATCGCCTAGCGGGAGTGAGCTACGAGCAGTACTTC. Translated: CASSFTPGDRLAGVSYEQYF.

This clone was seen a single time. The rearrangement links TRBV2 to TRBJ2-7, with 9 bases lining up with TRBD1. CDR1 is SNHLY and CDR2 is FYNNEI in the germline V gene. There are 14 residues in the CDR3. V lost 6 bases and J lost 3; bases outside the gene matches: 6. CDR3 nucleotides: TGTGCCAGCAGAGCGGACAGGGGTTACTACGAGCAGTACTTC. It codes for CASRADRGYYEQYF.

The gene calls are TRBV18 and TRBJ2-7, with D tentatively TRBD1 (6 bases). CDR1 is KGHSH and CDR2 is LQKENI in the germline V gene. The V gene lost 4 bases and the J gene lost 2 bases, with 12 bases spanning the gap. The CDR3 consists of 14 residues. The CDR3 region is CASSQARGPYEQYF. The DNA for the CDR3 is TGTGCCAGCTCACAAGCCAGGGGACCCTACGAGCAGTACTTC.

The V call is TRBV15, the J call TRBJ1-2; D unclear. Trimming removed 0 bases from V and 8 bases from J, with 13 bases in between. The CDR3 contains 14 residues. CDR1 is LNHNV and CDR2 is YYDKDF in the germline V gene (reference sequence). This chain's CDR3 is CATSRDLTAAGYTF. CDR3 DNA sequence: TGTGCCACCAGCAGAGATCTAACAGCGGCCGGCTACACCTTC.